This T cell receptor (beta chain) was recorded in a study of CD8 T cells in ankylosing spondylitis. Study-level findings and limits: Disease-linked clones were reportedly significantly enriched in matched ankylosing spondylitis synovial fluid. Within ankylosing spondylitis blood, a TCR beta motif made up of eight highly homologous variants appeared to be characteristic.

In regard to this clonotype: The antigen remains unidentified.

Quantitative 5'-RACE with molecular barcodes produced the TCR beta libraries. TCRdb ran MiXCR on the 5' RACE reads and lists one entry per CDR3 protein. The sample has 650,000 to 800,000 distinct CDR3 sequences, roughly 20% seen once. The source is a male donor with ankylosing spondylitis. The sequencing input was blood, either unsorted or a sorted T cell fraction (not recorded which).

CDR3 residues: CASSLGGAHTDTQYF. The DNA of the CDR3 is TGTGCCAGCAGTTTGGGGGGGGCACACACAGATACGCAGTATTTT. The V call is TRBV12-3 or TRBV12-4, the J call TRBJ2-3; possible D gene TRBD2, 7 bases. The V gene lost 3 bases and the J gene lost 2 bases, with 12 bases spanning the gap. The CDR3 sequence is 15 residues long.